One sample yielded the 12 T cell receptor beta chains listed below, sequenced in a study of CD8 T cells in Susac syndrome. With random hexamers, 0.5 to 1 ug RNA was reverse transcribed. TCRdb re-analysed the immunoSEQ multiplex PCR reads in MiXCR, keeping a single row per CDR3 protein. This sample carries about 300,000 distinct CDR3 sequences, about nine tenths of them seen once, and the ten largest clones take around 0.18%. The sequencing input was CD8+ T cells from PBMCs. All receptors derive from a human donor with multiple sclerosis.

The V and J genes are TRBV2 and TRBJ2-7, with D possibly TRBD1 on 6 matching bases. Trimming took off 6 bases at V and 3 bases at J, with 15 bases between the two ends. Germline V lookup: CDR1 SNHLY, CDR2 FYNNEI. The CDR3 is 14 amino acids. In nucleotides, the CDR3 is TGTGCCAGCAGGGACCGGGACACTTACTACGAGCAGTACTTC. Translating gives CASRDRDTYYEQYF.

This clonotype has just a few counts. The CDR3 loop is CSARDGGGTEAFF. In nucleotides, the CDR3 is TGCAGTGCTAGAGATGGTGGTGGAACTGAAGCTTTCTTT. This chain connects TRBV20-1 to TRBJ1-1, with D unclear. V shed 0 bases and J shed 5 bases, with 10 bases lying between them. In germline, CDR1 is DFQATT, CDR2 SNEGSKA (reference sequence). The CDR3 consists of 13 residues.

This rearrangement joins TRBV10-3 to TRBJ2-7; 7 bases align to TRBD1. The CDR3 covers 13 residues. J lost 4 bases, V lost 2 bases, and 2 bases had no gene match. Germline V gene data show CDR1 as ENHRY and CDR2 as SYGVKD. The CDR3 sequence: CAISEDRAYEQYF. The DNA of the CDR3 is TGTGCCATCAGTGAGGACAGGGCTTACGAGCAGTACTTC.

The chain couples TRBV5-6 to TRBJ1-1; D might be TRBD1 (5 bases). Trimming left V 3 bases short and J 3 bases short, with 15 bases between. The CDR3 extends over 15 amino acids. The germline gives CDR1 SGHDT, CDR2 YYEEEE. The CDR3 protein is CASSSGCSADTEAFF. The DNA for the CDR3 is TGTGCCAGCAGCTCAGGGTGTTCGGCGGACACTGAAGCTTTCTTT.

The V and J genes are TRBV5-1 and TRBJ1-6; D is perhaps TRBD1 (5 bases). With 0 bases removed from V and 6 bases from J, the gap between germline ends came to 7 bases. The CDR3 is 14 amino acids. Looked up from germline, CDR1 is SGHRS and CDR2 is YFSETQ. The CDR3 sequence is CASSLGQTNSPLHF. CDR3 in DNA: TGCGCCAGCAGCTTGGGACAGACTAATTCACCCCTCCACTTT.

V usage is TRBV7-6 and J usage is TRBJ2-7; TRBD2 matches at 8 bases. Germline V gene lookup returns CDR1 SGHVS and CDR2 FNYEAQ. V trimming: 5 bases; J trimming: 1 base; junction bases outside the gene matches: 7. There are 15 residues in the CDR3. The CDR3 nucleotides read TGTGCCAGCAGCCAAGGGACTAGTTATTCCTACGAGCAGTACTTC. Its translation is CASSQGTSYSYEQYF.

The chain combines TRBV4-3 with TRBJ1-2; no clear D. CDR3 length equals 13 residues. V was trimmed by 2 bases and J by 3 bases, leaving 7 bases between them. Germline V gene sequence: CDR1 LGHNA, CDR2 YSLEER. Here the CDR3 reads CASSQLRHYGYTF. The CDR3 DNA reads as TGCGCCAGCAGCCAACTAAGACACTATGGCTACACCTTC.

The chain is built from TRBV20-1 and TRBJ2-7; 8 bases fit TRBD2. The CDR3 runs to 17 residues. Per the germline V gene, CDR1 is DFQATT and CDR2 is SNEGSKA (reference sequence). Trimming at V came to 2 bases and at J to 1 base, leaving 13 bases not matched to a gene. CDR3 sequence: CSARRVRGPGGSYEQYF. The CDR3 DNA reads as TGCAGTGCTAGACGGGTCAGGGGCCCGGGGGGGTCCTACGAGCAGTACTTC.

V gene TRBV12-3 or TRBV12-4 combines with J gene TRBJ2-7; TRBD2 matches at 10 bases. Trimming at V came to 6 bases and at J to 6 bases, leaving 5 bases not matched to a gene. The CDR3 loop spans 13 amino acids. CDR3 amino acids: CASSPGTSVEQYF. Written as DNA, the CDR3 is TGTGCCAGCAGCCCCGGGACTAGCGTCGAGCAGTACTTC.

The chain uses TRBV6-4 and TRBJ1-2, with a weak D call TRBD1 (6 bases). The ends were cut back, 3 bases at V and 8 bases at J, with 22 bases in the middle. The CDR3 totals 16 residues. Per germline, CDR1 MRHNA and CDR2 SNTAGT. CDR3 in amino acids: CASSERTDPMHGGYTF. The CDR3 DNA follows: TGTGCCAGCAGTGAGAGGACAGACCCCATGCATGGGGGCTACACCTTC.

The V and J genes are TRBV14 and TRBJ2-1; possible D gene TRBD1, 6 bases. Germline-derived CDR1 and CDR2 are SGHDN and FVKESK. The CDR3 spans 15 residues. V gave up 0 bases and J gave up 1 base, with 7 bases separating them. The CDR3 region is CASSQETGSYNEQFF. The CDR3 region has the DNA TGTGCCAGCAGCCAAGAAACAGGGTCCTACAATGAGCAGTTCTTC.

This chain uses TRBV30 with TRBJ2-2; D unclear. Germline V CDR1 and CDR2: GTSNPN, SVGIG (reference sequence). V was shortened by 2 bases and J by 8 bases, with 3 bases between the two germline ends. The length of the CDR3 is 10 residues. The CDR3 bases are TGTGCCTGGAGTTCTGGGGAGCTGTTTTTT. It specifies CAWSSGELFF.